The 18 T cell receptor beta chains below were found in one sample sequenced in a study of regulatory T cells in long-lasting Graves disease (dated by TCRdb to the early 2020s). Sample time point, as interpreted from the label and publication: newly diagnosed GD, antithyroid drugs for less than 3 months. For both TCR sequencing and RNA sequencing, RNA was extracted from PBMCs using TRIzol. The receptor library was made with multiplex PCR. Sequencing was performed on an Illumina HiSeq 4000. To build TCR beta libraries, CDR3 regions were amplified by Arm-PCR using iRepertoire HTBI primers. The public reads were quality trimmed at Q25 with fastp and then assembled into clones with MiXCR by TCRdb, keeping productive beta chains. All rows with the same CDR3 protein become a single entry with the most common DNA and genes. The sample data list 300,000 to 400,000 distinct CDR3 sequences, and roughly a sixth of these were observed just once. The ten most abundant clones make up roughly 29% of the sample.

This same sample was also part of a study on T cells in Graves' hyperthyroidism and ophthalmopathy.

The source was peripheral blood mononuclear cells (PBMCs), collected at new diagnosis, from a patient treated with antithyroid drugs. These receptors all stem from a man aged 35 to 55 with Graves disease. Donor details come from another sample of the same person, matched by shared clones.

This clonotype was observed a handful of times. This chain links TRBV7-2 with TRBJ2-7, with D perhaps matching TRBD1 (6 bases). This CDR3 is 15 amino acids long. V dropped 5 bases and J dropped 5 bases, with 19 bases sitting between them. Germline V lookup: CDR1 SGHTA, CDR2 FQGNSA. CDR3 loop: CASSPNRDTGHEQYF. Here the CDR3 DNA reads TGTGCCAGCAGCCCAAACCGGGACACCGGCCACGAGCAGTACTTC.

Only a few counts were recorded for this clonotype. The chain recombines TRBV9 with TRBJ2-1; TRBD1 aligns across 8 bases. The CDR3 contains 16 residues. Per germline, CDR1 SGDLS and CDR2 YYNGEE. The V and J ends lost 3 bases and 2 bases, in that order; junction bases with no gene match: 7. The chain's CDR3 is CASSAQGQAAYNEQFF. The CDR3 coding sequence is TGTGCCAGCAGCGCTCAGGGACAGGCTGCCTACAATGAGCAGTTCTTC.

The chain links TRBV12-3 or TRBV12-4 to TRBJ2-1, with 9 bases lining up with TRBD2. V lost 6 bases, J lost 0 bases, and 3 bases stayed unmatched. The CDR3 consists of 15 residues. The CDR3 protein is CASRTSGSSYNEQFF. The CDR3 DNA reads as TGTGCCAGCAGGACTAGCGGTAGCTCCTACAATGAGCAGTTCTTC.

In its sample, this clonotype was seen many times. J is TRBJ1-4 and V is TRBV12-3 or TRBV12-4, with 7 bases matching TRBD1. The CDR3 spans 15 residues. The J segment lost 7 bases and the V segment lost 5 bases, leaving 10 bases of the junction unmatched. The CDR3 DNA follows: TGTGCCAGCAGTGGCTCGACAGGGTTTGGTGAAAAACTGTTTTTT. Its protein product is CASSGSTGFGEKLFF.

This clonotype was observed at least ten times. This rearrangement joins TRBV19 to TRBJ1-1, with 7 bases lining up with TRBD1. This CDR3 region has 14 residues. Trimming removed 7 bases from V and 8 bases from J; junction bases left unmatched: 13. Germline CDR1 and CDR2: LNHDA and SQIVND (reference sequence). The CDR3 DNA sequence: TGTGCCAGTACTCCCAGGGGGGCCAGCCCCGAAGCTTTCTTT. This codes for CASTPRGASPEAFF.

This clonotype was recorded many times. This rearrangement joins TRBV3-1 to TRBJ1-1; no reliable D call. The CDR3 runs 9 residues. V lost 1 base and J lost 12, with 3 bases in between. CDR1 is LGHDT and CDR2 is YNNKEL in the germline V gene (reference sequence). In nucleotides, the CDR3 is TGTGCCAGCAGCCAAGGTCCTTTCTTT. Amino acid sequence: CASSQGPFF. Variable domain in full (rest from reference TRBV3-1 and TRBJ1-1): DTAVSQTPKYLVTQMGNDKSIKCEQNLGHDTMYWYKQDSKKFLKIMFSYNNKELIINETVPNRFSPKSPDKAHLNLHINSLELGDSAVYFCASSQGPFFGQGTRLTVV.

This clonotype was counted a single time. This CDR3 is CAIRDSSTDTQYF. The CDR3 nucleotides are TGTGCCATCCGGGACAGTAGCACAGATACGCAGTATTTT. This rearrangement joins TRBV10-3 to TRBJ2-3, with 7 bases matching TRBD1. CDR1 is ENHRY, CDR2 SYGVKD, per germline. J lost 0 bases, V lost 8 bases, and 2 bases had no gene match. The CDR3 runs to 13 residues.

This clonotype was found many times. The J gene is TRBJ1-1, the V gene TRBV28; 10 bases are a match to TRBD1. After removal of 8 bases from V and 11 bases from J, the junction contained 17 bases not matched to a gene. CDR3 length equals 15 residues. Germline loops: CDR1 MDHEN, CDR2 SYDVKM. The CDR3 bases are TGTGCCAGCTCCCTAGGTGACAGGGGGCTGTTAACGGCTTTCTTT. Encoded protein: CASSLGDRGLLTAFF.

This clonotype showed up many times. The chain is built from TRBV2 and TRBJ1-4; D is uncertain. The V gene lost 6 bases and the J gene lost 2 bases, with 10 bases spanning the gap. There are 14 residues in the CDR3. Germline-derived CDR1 and CDR2 are SNHLY and FYNNEI. CDR3 in amino acids: CASRIDNTNEKLFF. The DNA for the CDR3 is TGTGCCAGCAGAATCGACAACACTAATGAAAAACTGTTTTTT.

This clonotype turned up a few times. The gene calls are TRBV6-5 and TRBJ1-1; tentatively, D is TRBD1 (5 bases). Trimming pared 1 base from V and 3 bases from J, leaving 12 bases between. Per germline, CDR1 MNHEY and CDR2 SVGAGI. The CDR3 loop spans 15 amino acids. The CDR3 DNA reads TGTGCCAGCAGTTACTTCGCGGACACCTACACTGAAGCTTTCTTT. This codes for CASSYFADTYTEAFF.

This clonotype occurred many times. This chain connects TRBV2 to TRBJ2-5; D possibly uses TRBD1 or TRBD2 (7 bases each). The germline V gene encodes CDR1 SNHLY and CDR2 FYNNEI. The V end was cut by 5 bases, the J end by 3 bases, with 16 bases between. The CDR3 is 15 residues long. CDR3 amino acids: CASSFDRAGEETQYF. CDR3 sequence (DNA): TGTGCCAGCAGTTTCGACAGGGCGGGGGAAGAGACCCAGTACTTC.

The chain uses TRBV20-1 and TRBJ2-3, with D tentatively TRBD1 or TRBD2 (6 bases each). Germline lookup yields CDR1 DFQATT and CDR2 SNEGSKA (reference sequence). V lost 3 bases and J lost 2, with 36 bases in between. The CDR3 is 22 amino acids. The CDR3 sequence: CSASNLGGHQLELAQFTDTQYF. In DNA form, the CDR3 reads TGCAGTGCTAGCAACCTGGGGGGACACCAATTAGAACTAGCCCAATTCACAGATACGCAGTATTTT.

This clonotype was found many times. CDR3 nucleotide sequence: TGTGCACTTGGGTCCCAGGGAGAGACCCAGTACTTC. Its translation: CALGSQGETQYF. The V gene is TRBV30, the J gene TRBJ2-5, with a weak D call TRBD1 (5 bases). The CDR3 spans 12 residues. Germline V gene lookup returns CDR1 GTSNPN and CDR2 SVGIG (reference sequence).

This clonotype has more than one count but fewer than ten. The rearrangement joins TRBV4-2 to TRBJ2-3; D not certain. The CDR3 consists of 14 residues. Trimming cost V 4 bases and J 3 bases, with 11 bases left between them. Germline-derived CDR1 and CDR2 are LGHNA and YNFKEQ. CDR3 loop: CASSLMTDTDTQYF. The DNA for the CDR3 is TGTGCCAGCAGCCTAATGACTGATACAGATACGCAGTATTTT.

This clonotype was found many times. The rearrangement joins TRBV20-1 to TRBJ1-2, with a tentative D call TRBD1 (6 bases). The CDR3 loop spans 14 amino acids. The germline V gene has CDR1 DFQATT and CDR2 SNEGSKA (reference sequence). Trimming removed 0 bases from V and 3 bases from J, with 11 bases in between. CDR3 DNA sequence: TGCAGTGCTAGAGATCCAGGGGTTGACTATGGCTACACCTTC. It translates to CSARDPGVDYGYTF.

This clonotype has at least ten counts. V usage is TRBV4-1 and J usage is TRBJ1-1; tentative D call: TRBD1 (5 bases). The germline V and J ends were trimmed by 6 bases and 1 base, with 9 bases remaining between them. CDR3 length: 13 residues. Germline values: CDR1 MGHRA, CDR2 YSYEKL. CDR3 protein: CASSDSPNTEAFF. The CDR3, as DNA: TGCGCCAGCAGTGACAGCCCGAACACTGAAGCTTTCTTT.

This clonotype has more than one count but fewer than ten. The chain couples TRBV14 to TRBJ1-5, with D tentatively TRBD1 (6 bases). V was trimmed by 4 bases and J by 4 bases, leaving 23 bases between them. The germline gives CDR1 SGHDN, CDR2 FVKESK. The CDR3 length is 18 residues. The CDR3: CASSLPGTTQMFNQPQHF. The CDR3 region has the DNA TGTGCCAGCAGCCTCCCCGGGACAACCCAGATGTTTAATCAGCCCCAGCATTTT.

The chain combines TRBV6-6 with TRBJ2-1; D gene unclear. The V gene's germline CDR1 is MNHNY and CDR2 SVGAGI (reference sequence). Deletions cut 0 bases from V and 12 bases from J, with 18 bases between. This CDR3 is built from 15 residues. The CDR3 loop is CASSYSIGVHRVQFF. In DNA form, the CDR3 reads TGTGCCAGCAGTTACTCGATAGGAGTCCACCGGGTGCAGTTCTTC.